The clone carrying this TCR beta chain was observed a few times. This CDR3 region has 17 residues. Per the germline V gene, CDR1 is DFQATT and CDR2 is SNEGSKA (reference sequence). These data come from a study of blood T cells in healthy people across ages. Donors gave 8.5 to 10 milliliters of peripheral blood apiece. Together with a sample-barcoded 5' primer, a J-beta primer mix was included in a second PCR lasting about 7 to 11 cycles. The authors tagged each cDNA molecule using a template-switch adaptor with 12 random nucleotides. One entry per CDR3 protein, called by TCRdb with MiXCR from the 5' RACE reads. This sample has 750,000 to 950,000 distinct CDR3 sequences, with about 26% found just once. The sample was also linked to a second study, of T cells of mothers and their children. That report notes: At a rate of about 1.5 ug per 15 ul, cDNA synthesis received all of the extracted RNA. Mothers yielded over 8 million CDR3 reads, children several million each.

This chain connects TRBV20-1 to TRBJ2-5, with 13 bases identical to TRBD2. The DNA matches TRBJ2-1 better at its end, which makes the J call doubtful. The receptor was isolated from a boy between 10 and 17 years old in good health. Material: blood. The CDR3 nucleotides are TGCAGTGCAATCTTGACGGGACTAGCGGGATTCAATGACAAGCAGTTCTTC. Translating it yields CSAILTGLAGFNDKQFF.